This TCR beta chain was obtained from a study of beta chain features in type 1 diabetes. Germline V gene data show CDR1 as MDHEN and CDR2 as SYDVKM. The CDR3 spans 14 residues. The V end lost 3 bases, the J end lost 8 bases, and 13 bases lay between the germline ends. Expressed TCRB transcripts got sequenced, as all isolated RNA was reverse transcribed. Only in-frame clones appear in the TCRdb table, and some are missing; sequencing was by immunoSEQ multiplex PCR. Of around 690,000 clones listed, around an eighth are singletons. Study-wide findings and caveats: Shortening of TCRB CDR3s, moderate but significant, appeared in all four CD4+ subsets of Type 1 diabetes patients.

This clone turned up a few times. Its antigen is unidentified. Sequenced: naive CD4+ T cells from blood. The receptor was isolated from a man between 25 and 39 years old with type 1 diabetes. V and J are TRBV28 and TRBJ1-4; D is possibly TRBD1 (5 bases). The CDR3 region has the DNA TGTGCCAGCAGTTTGGGGCGGGGAAAGGAAAAACTGTTTTTT. This translates into CASSLGRGKEKLFF. Full variable domain (rest looked up from reference TRBV28 and TRBJ1-4): DVKVTQSSRYLVKRTGEKVFLECVQDMDHENMFWYRQDPGLGLRLIYFSYDVKMKEKGDIPEGYSVSREKKERFSLILESASTNQTSMYLCASSLGRGKEKLFFGSGTQLSVL.